Sequencing of this TCR beta chain was carried out in a study of blood T cell repertoires in COVID-19. Overall study context: The origin of the acute and convalescent COVID-19 samples was the United States, Italy and Spain. Sources were T cells, B-cell-depleted T cells, or PBMCs; the material itself was cDNA or gDNA.

Authors' data handling: Estimation of nucleated cell counts relied on the amplification of reference gene primers. Data came from immunoSEQ multiplex PCR; TCRdb stores just in-frame clones and leaves some out. From that table come the V and J calls and clone size; the DNA was used to work out D and trimming. Among a few hundred thousand clones listed, approximately 84% were seen once. The ends lost 7 bases at V and 5 bases at J; junction bases unmatched: 10. This CDR3 comprises 14 residues. Germline loops: CDR1 SNHLY, CDR2 FYNNEI. The sequenced sample consisted of peripheral blood. The clonotype originates from a man in his fifties with acute or convalescent COVID-19. This chain uses TRBV2 with TRBJ1-1; TRBD1 aligns across 7 bases. Written as DNA, the CDR3 is TGTGCCAGCATTCTACAGGGGACTCGGACTGAAGCTTTCTTT. It codes for CASILQGTRTEAFF.